The rows below give T cell receptor beta chains drawn from one sample of a study of T cells after yellow fever vaccination. Each CDR3 protein gets one entry after TCRdb re-called the 5' RACE reads with MiXCR. The table lists about 220,000 distinct CDR3 sequences, approximately 3.3% of them singletons. Specimen: CD4+ T cells sorted from PBMCs, collected 10 days after the yellow fever booster vaccination. The receptors here all came from a man aged 18 to 30 who received the YFV17D yellow fever vaccine. Both conserved end residues are part of each CDR3. A D gene is named only where the DNA matches it firmly. Only some rows state a clone size, as once, few, many or a class for expanded clones.

J gene	D gene	clone size	V gene	CDR3 protein	CDR3 DNA
TRBJ2-1	-	many	TRBV29-1	CSVSRARRSMAEQFF	TGCAGCGTTTCTAGGGCACGGCGGAGCATGGCGGAGCAGTTCTTC
TRBJ2-4	-	few	TRBV6-1	CASSKQGAKNIQYF	TGTGCCAGCAGTAAACAGGGCGCCAAAAACATTCAGTACTTC
TRBJ2-7	-	-	TRBV4-1	CASSQVGSQNEQYF	TGCGCCAGCAGCCAAGTAGGGTCCCAAAACGAGCAGTACTTC
TRBJ1-1	TRBD1	many	TRBV5-1	CASSLQGADTEAFF	TGCGCCAGCAGCTTACAGGGGGCTGACACTGAAGCTTTCTTT
TRBJ2-5	TRBD1	many	TRBV5-5	CASSWGQGQETQYF	TGTGCCAGCAGCTGGGGACAGGGGCAGGAGACCCAGTACTTC
TRBJ2-1	TRBD2	many	TRBV9	CASSVAGTSGVQFF	TGTGCCAGCAGCGTAGCTGGGACTAGCGGGGTGCAGTTCTTC
TRBJ1-2	-	few	TRBV4-3	CASSQDGQSNYGYTF	TGCGCCAGCAGCCAAGATGGACAGAGCAACTATGGCTACACCTTC
TRBJ1-2	-	many	TRBV20-1	CSARTPNYGYTF	TGCAGTGCTAGGACACCTAACTATGGCTACACCTTC
TRBJ2-1	TRBD2	many	TRBV5-5	CASSLLAGEFEQFF	TGTGCCAGCAGCTTACTAGCGGGGGAATTCGAGCAGTTCTTC
TRBJ2-5	TRBD2	many	TRBV5-1	CASSLDGGIQETQYF	TGCGCCAGCAGCTTGGACGGGGGGATCCAAGAGACCCAGTACTTC
TRBJ1-6	TRBD1	many	TRBV12-3/TRBV12-4	CASSLRTGSYNSPLHF	TGTGCCAGCAGCTTGCGGACAGGATCCTATAATTCACCCCTCCACTTT
TRBJ2-3	-	many	TRBV7-2	CASSPKRTDTQYF	TGTGCCAGCAGCCCCAAGCGGACAGATACGCAGTATTTT